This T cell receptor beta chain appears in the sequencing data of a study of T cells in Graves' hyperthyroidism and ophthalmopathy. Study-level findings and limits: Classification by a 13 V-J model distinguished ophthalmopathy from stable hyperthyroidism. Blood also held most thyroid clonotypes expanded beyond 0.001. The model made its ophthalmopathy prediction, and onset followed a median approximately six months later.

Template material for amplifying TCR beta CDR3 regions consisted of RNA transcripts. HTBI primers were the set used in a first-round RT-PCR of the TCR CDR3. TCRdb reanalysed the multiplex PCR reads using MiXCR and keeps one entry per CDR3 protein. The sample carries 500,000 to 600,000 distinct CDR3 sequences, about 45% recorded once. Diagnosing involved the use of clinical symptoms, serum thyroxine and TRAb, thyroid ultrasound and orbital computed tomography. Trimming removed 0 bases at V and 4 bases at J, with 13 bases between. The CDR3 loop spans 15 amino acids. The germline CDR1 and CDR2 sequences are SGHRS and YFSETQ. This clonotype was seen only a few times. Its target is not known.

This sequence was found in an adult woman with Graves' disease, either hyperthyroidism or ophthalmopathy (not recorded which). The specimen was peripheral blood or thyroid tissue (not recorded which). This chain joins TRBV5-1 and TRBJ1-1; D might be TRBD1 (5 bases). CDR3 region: CASSLDSYGGTEAFF. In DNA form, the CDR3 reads TGCGCCAGCAGCTTGGACAGTTATGGGGGCACTGAAGCTTTCTTT.